This T cell receptor beta chain was documented in a study of blood T cell repertoires in COVID-19. Overall study context: Donors in Cohort 3 counted as recovered after two negative PCRs, clearance, or symptom resolution. There were acute and convalescent COVID-19 samples, and they came from the United States, Italy and Spain. T cells, B-cell-depleted T cells, or PBMCs supplied cDNA or gDNA.

Germline V lookup: CDR1 WNHNN, CDR2 SYGVQD (reference sequence). V lost 2 bases, J lost 7 bases, and 17 bases lay in between. This CDR3 comprises 15 residues. Self-reported history from a screening survey and questionnaire set each donor's cohort. The method was immunoSEQ multiplex PCR; TCRdb's version includes in-frame clones alone and lacks a portion of them. The table lists about 190,000 clones, about 88% of them singletons. The chain joins TRBV10-1 to TRBJ1-1; D unclear. This receptor was taken from a woman aged 40-49 years in a cohort exposed to, infected with or recovered from COVID-19 (not recorded which). Sequencing used PBMCs or T cells enriched from blood (not recorded which). CDR3: CASSENEIAFGEAFF. The CDR3 nucleotides read TGCGCCAGCAGTGAGAACGAAATTGCGTTTGGTGAAGCTTTCTTT.